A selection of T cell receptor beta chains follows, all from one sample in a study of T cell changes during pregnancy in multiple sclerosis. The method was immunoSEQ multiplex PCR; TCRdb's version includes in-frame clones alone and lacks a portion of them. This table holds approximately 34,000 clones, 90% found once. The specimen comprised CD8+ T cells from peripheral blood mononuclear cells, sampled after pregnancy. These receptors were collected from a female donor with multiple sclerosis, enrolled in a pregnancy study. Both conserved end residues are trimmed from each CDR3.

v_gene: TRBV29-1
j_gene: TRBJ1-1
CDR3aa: SAGVDSQAF

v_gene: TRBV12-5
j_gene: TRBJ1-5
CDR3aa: ASGLELGTGSDQPQH

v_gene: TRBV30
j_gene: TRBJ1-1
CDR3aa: AWAGGESNTEAF

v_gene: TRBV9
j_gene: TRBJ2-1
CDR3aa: ASSVEPANEQF

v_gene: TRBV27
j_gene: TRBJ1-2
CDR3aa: ASSLTGSAYGYT

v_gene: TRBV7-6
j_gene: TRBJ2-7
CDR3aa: ASSSTQGYEQY

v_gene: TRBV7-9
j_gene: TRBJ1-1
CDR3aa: ASSDTGRMNTEAF

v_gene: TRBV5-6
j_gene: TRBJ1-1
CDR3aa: ASRFGQGASAF

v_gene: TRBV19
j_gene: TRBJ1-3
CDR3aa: ASSRGDSSGNTIY

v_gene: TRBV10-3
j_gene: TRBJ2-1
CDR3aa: AISDSTSPGHYNEQF

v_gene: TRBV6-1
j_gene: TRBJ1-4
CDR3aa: ASSELFVATNEKLF

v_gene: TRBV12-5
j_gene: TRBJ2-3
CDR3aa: ASLYTDTQY

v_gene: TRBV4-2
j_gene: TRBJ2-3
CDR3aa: ASSQEGTGGEDTQY

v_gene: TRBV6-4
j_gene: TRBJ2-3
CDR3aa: ASSDSVGGSTDTQY

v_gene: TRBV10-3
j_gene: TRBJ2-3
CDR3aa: ATRSDTQY

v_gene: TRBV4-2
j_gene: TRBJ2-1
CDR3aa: ASSRKTSGGYNEQF

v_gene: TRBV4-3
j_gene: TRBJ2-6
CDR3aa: ASSQDWTAISGANVLT

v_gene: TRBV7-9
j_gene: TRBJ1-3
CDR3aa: ASSYFQGAYTIY

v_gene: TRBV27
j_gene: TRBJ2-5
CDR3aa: ASRSGGGETQY

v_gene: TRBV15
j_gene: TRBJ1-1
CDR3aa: ATTTLRPGGWTEAF